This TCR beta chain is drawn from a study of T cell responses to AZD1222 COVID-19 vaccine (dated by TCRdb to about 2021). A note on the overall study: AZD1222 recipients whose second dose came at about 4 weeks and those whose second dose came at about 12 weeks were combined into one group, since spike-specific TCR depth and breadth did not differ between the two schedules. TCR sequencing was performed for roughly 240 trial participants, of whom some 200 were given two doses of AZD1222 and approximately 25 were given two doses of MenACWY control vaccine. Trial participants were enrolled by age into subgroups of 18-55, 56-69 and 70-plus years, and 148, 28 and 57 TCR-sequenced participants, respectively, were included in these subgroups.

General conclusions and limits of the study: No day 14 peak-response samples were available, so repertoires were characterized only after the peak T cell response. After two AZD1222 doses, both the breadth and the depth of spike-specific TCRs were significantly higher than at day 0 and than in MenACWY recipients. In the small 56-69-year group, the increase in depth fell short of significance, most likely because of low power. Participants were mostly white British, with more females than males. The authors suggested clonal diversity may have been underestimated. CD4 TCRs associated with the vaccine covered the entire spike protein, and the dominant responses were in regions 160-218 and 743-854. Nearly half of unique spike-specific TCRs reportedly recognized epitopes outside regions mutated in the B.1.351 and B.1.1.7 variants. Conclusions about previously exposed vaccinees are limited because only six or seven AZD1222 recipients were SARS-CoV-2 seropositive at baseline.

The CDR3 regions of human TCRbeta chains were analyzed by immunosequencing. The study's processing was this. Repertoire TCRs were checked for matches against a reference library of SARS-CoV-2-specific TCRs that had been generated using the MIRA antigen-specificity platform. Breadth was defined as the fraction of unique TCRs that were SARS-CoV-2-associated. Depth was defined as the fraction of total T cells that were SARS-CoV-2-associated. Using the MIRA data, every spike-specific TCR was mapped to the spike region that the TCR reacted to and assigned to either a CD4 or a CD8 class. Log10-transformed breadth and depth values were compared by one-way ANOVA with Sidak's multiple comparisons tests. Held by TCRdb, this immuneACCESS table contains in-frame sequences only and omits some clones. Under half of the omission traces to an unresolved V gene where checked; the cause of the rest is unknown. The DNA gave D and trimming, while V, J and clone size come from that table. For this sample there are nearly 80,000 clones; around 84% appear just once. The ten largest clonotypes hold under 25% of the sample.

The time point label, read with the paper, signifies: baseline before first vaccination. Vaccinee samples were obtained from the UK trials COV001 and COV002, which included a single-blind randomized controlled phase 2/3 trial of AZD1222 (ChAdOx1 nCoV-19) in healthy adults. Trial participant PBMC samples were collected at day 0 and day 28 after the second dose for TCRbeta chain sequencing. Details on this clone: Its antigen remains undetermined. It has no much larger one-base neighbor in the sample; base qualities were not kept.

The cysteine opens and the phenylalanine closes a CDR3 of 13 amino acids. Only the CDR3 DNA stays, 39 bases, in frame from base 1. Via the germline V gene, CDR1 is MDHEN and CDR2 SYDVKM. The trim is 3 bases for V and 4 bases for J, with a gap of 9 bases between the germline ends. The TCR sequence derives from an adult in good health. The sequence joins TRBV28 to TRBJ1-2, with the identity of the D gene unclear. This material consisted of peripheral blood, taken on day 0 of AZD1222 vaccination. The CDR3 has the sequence CASSFEALYGYTF. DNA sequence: TGTGCCAGCAGTTTCGAAGCGCTCTATGGCTACACCTTC.